The clone carrying this T cell receptor beta chain was found a few times. Its specificity is not known. Repertoires were generated with immunoSEQ multiplex PCR, while TCRdb's copy carries only in-frame clones and drops some. The table lists 720 or so clones, over 25% of them singletons. This CDR3 is 17 amino acids long. Trimming took 6 bases from V and 3 from J; bases not matched to a gene: 8. CDR1 and CDR2 (germline): MDHEN, SYDVKM. Noted treatment: randomized to nivolumab then ipilimumab (arm A) or the reverse (arm B). The data are from a study of sequential checkpoint blockade in melanoma. Across the study: Each arm's sequence ended with maintenance nivolumab. Twenty-two patients had matched tumor biopsies before treatment and at week 13 after nivolumab or ipilimumab alone. Whole-study findings and limits: PD-L1 staining and CD8+ counts, not mutational load, tracked tumor T-cell clonality. Patients with week-13 increases in T-cell fraction and clonality benefited about 30 times more often.

This clonotype originated in a human donor with melanoma. The source material was tumor tissue (inferred from file names), sampled from a patient given nivolumab and ipilimumab in sequence. The J gene is TRBJ2-3, the V gene TRBV28, with TRBD2 matching over 14 bases. CDR3 coding DNA: TGTGCCAGCAGACGACTAGCGGGAGGGCCGAGGACAGATACGCAGTATTTT. It yields the protein CASRRLAGGPRTDTQYF.